This T cell receptor beta chain was captured in a study of Graves' ophthalmopathy and Graves' hyperthyroidism. Overall study results and limits: Most expanded clonotypes in thyroid above 0.001 frequency also showed up in blood.

Amplification targeted the TCR beta CDR3 regions, with RNA transcripts as the source material. First-round RT-PCR relied on HTBI primers, and a second-round multiplex PCR came next. Via MiXCR, TCRdb re-called the multiplex PCR reads, giving one row per CDR3 protein. The sample holds over a million distinct CDR3 sequences; less than 45% are singletons and the top ten take approximately 12%. There are a few counts of this clonotype. Its antigen remains unknown. Deletions cut 4 bases from V and 4 bases from J, with 13 bases between. Germline CDR1 and CDR2: SGHTA and FQGNSA. This CDR3 is 15 amino acids long.

J is TRBJ2-2 and V is TRBV7-2; D is perhaps TRBD2 (6 bases). The sample was peripheral blood or thyroid tissue (not recorded which). The clonotype was recovered from an adult man with Graves' hyperthyroidism. The CDR3 reads CASSSWTTPTGELFF. In nucleotides, the CDR3 is TGTGCCAGCAGCTCCTGGACTACCCCCACCGGGGAGCTGTTTTTT.